This TCR beta chain was sequenced for a study of T cell repertoires in cytomegalovirus infection (dated by TCRdb to the late 2010s). About the investigation overall: The HLA type of each donor mattered for the analysis, because public TCR beta signatures pointed to carriage of CMV infection along with the matching HLA type. On the study overall, not on this receptor specifically: The ex vivo response was dominated by HLA-C-restricted CMV-specific TCR beta clonotypes, which also provided the single most frequent clonotype in two of eight donors. In both this cohort and an independent cohort of several hundred donors, the cumulative frequency of public TCR beta family members distinguished carriers of CMV infection plus the relevant HLA type.

The sample was run on an Illumina HiSeq 1500. TCRdb redid the processing of the public reads, applying fastp at Q25 and MiXCR, and retained in-frame beta chains. Duplicate CDR3 protein sequences are folded into a single record with the most common DNA and genes. For this sample the table gives 250,000 to 350,000 distinct CDR3 sequences, of which under 30% were detected only once. Over 11% of the sample lies in the top ten. CDR1 and CDR2, looked up from the germline V gene, are SGHTA and FQGNSA. Trimming takes 0 bases off V and 3 bases off J; junction bases not matched to a gene: 3. The CDR3 starts with the cysteine, ends with the phenylalanine, and has 16 residues. The retained sequence is limited to the CDR3, 48 bases, with the frame set at the first base. This clonotype was recorded many times. There is no known antigen for this receptor. One base away there is no much larger clone; base qualities are not given.

The sample was PBMCs. The receptor chain draws on TRBV7-2 and TRBJ2-1, with 9 bases matching TRBD1. The clonotype comes from a human donor in good health (CMV status not recorded). Some clones in this sample may be carry-over from other donors' samples. The CDR3 protein is CASSLAGTGLYNEQFF. The DNA reads as follows: TGTGCCAGCAGCTTAGCGGGGACAGGGCTCTACAATGAGCAGTTCTTC. Where the CDR3 stops, the reference TRBV7-2 and TRBJ2-1 genes take over; the full variable domain is GAGVSQSPSNKVTEKGKDVELRCDPISGHTALYWYRQSLGQGLEFLIYFQGNSAPDKSGLPSDRFSAERTGGSVSTLTIQRTQQEDSAVYLCASSLAGTGLYNEQFFGPGTRLTVL.